A selection of T cell receptor beta chains follows, all from one sample in a study of T-cell memory formation after mild COVID-19. TCRdb re-called the 5' RACE reads through MiXCR, storing one row per CDR3 protein. The table lists about 430,000 distinct CDR3 sequences, about a sixth of them singletons. The sequencing sample was made of PBMCs or a T cell subset sorted from them (not recorded which). Receptors originate from a man in his late teens or twenties who had mild COVID-19 (a few samples of this study predate the infection). Cell type and time point are not known. The CDR3 runs from the conserved cysteine through the conserved F or W. The D gene is left open where the match is weak. Not all rows give a size; the values are once, few, many and, for expanded clones, a class.

V,D,size,J,DNA,CDR3
TRBV20-1,TRBD2,.,TRBJ2-3,TGCAGTGCTCCAACGGCGGGGGGCACAGATACGCAGTATTTT,CSAPTAGGTDTQYF
TRBV18,.,.,TRBJ1-2,TGTGCCAGCGCAGGCGGATTACTATCCTACTATGGCTACACCTTC,CASAGGLLSYYGYTF
TRBV4-3,.,.,TRBJ2-3,TGCGCCAGCAGCCCAGCCCGCGGGGGCGCTAGCACAGATACGCAGTATTTT,CASSPARGGASTDTQYF
TRBV6-1,.,few,TRBJ1-2,TGTGCCAGCATGCGGACTAACTATGGCTACACCTTC,CASMRTNYGYTF
TRBV7-2,.,.,TRBJ1-5,TGTGCCAGCAGCATCAGCGGGAGGGATCAGCCCCAGCATTTT,CASSISGRDQPQHF
TRBV6-2/TRBV6-3,TRBD1,.,TRBJ2-3,TGTGCCAGCGGACGTGACAGGGCCACAGATACGCAGTATTTT,CASGRDRATDTQYF
TRBV18,TRBD1,.,TRBJ2-7,TGTGCCAGCTCCCGGGGACAGGGGGTTTCATCCTACGAGCAGTACTTC,CASSRGQGVSSYEQYF
TRBV7-8,TRBD1,few,TRBJ1-1,TGTGCCAGCACCCCGAGAGACAGGGGAAGCACTGAAGCTTTCTTT,CASTPRDRGSTEAFF
TRBV11-1,TRBD1,.,TRBJ2-5,TGTGCCAGCGGGACGTGGGACAGTGCTCAAGAGACCCAGTACTTC,CASGTWDSAQETQYF
TRBV12-3/TRBV12-4,TRBD2,.,TRBJ2-3,TGTGCCAGCGGTTATAGCGGGAAGTCAGATACGCAGTATTTT,CASGYSGKSDTQYF
TRBV5-1,TRBD2,few,TRBJ2-3,TGCGCCAGCAGCTTCAATCCAAGCGGGGGCACAGATACGCAGTATTTT,CASSFNPSGGTDTQYF
TRBV18,.,.,TRBJ2-5,TGTGCCAGCTCACCGGAAGCTGGGAGTTGGGGCCAGTACTTC,CASSPEAGSWGQYF
TRBV29-1,.,.,TRBJ1-6,TGCAGCGTTGACAGATATTATAATTCACCCCTCCACTTT,CSVDRYYNSPLHF
TRBV7-2,TRBD2,few,TRBJ2-1,TGTGCCAGCAGCTTGGGACTAGCGGGGGGGATATACAATGAGCAGTTCTTC,CASSLGLAGGIYNEQFF
TRBV7-8,TRBD2,.,TRBJ2-1,TGTGCCAGCAGCCCCCGGGGGGTAGTCTACAATGAGCAGTTCTTC,CASSPRGVVYNEQFF
TRBV7-9,TRBD1,.,TRBJ1-2,TGTGCCAGCAACCCAATAACAGACAGGGGGCGCCGTGGCTACACCTTC,CASNPITDRGRRGYTF
TRBV14,.,few,TRBJ2-7,TGTGCCAGCAGCCCCCGGGCCAGGCGCTGGGAGCAGTACTTC,CASSPRARRWEQYF
TRBV9,.,few,TRBJ1-2,TGTGCCAGCAGCGTAGACACAGGGTGGGACGGCTACACCTTC,CASSVDTGWDGYTF
TRBV4-3,TRBD1,few,TRBJ2-7,TGCGCCAGCAGCCCCGTAGGAGGGACAGGGACTTACGAGCAGTACTTC,CASSPVGGTGTYEQYF
TRBV18,.,many,TRBJ2-5,TGTGCCAGCTCACCTCCCTATCTAGATCAAGAGACCCAGTACTTC,CASSPPYLDQETQYF
TRBV6-2/TRBV6-3,TRBD2,once,TRBJ2-1,TGTGCCAGTGTAAGGACTAGCGTCGGTGAGCAGTTCTTC,CASVRTSVGEQFF
TRBV5-1,TRBD1,few,TRBJ2-5,TGCGCCAGCAGCAACCTACCGGGACAGGGAGAGACCCAGTACTTC,CASSNLPGQGETQYF
TRBV5-1,.,many,TRBJ1-5,TGCGCCAGCAGCTTGGGGGAGATATCGAATCAGCCCCAGCATTTT,CASSLGEISNQPQHF